The 2 T cell receptor beta chains reported below all come from one sample, sequenced in a study of cytomegalovirus exposure and HLA in healthy donors. The PCR was carried out with 60 Vbeta primers and 13 Jbeta primers. Method: immunoSEQ multiplex PCR; TCRdb's copy keeps in-frame clones and lacks some. The sample holds about 150,000 clones, just under 65% seen once. Sequencing input: PBMCs. The receptor source for this set is a woman aged 60-70 years in good health and CMV-seropositive.

The genes are TRBV4-2 and TRBJ1-1; 7 bases line up with TRBD1. The V gene's germline CDR1 is LGHNA and CDR2 YNFKEQ. This CDR3 is built from 13 residues. Losses at the gene ends were 1 base for V and 12 bases for J; bases not matched to a gene: 8. CDR3 region: CASSQGQGARPFF. The CDR3 coding sequence is TGTGCCAGCAGCCAAGGACAGGGTGCGAGGCCTTTCTTT.

J is TRBJ1-3 and V is TRBV13, with 10 positions matching TRBD1. J lost 0 bases, V lost 5 bases, and 7 bases had no gene match. This CDR3 comprises 17 residues. Per the germline V gene, CDR1 is PRHDT and CDR2 is FYEKMQ (reference sequence). The CDR3, as DNA: TGTGCCAGCAGCACAAGGACAGGGGGAGGCTCTGGAAACACCATATATTTT. Translated, it gives CASSTRTGGGSGNTIYF. Using reference TRBV13 and TRBJ1-3 for the parts outside the CDR3, the full variable domain is AAGVIQSPRHLIKEKRETATLKCYPIPRHDTVYWYQQGPGQDPQFLISFYEKMQSDKGSIPDRFSAQQFSDYHSELNMSSLELGDSALYFCASSTRTGGGSGNTIYFGEGSWLTVV.